Reported below is one TCR beta chain. This sample is drawn from a study of cytomegalovirus exposure and HLA in healthy donors. Primers for the PCR totalled 60 Vbeta and 13 Jbeta. Clones were read by immunoSEQ multiplex PCR, and TCRdb kept only the in-frame ones, dropping some. Among about 140,000 clones listed, approximately 80% were seen once. The sequence derives from a woman aged 40 to 50 in good health and CMV-seronegative. Material for sequencing was PBMCs.

The DNA for the CDR3 is TGCGCCAGCAGCTTGGGCTCTAGCCGCGTCCCAGAGACCCAGTACTTC. Translating gives CASSLGSSRVPETQYF. V usage is TRBV5-1 and J usage is TRBJ2-5, with a tentative D call TRBD2 (5 bases). V shed 0 bases and J shed 4 bases, with 16 bases lying between them. Germline CDR1 SGHRS, CDR2 YFSETQ. This CDR3 comprises 16 residues.